This TCR beta chain was recovered during a study of CXCR3-negative and CXCR3-positive naive CD8 T cells. The overall study: The total count of TRB reads reached 130 million to 150 million, and each library contributed about 1.5 +/- 0.3 million.

Study findings and constraints: Comparison of naive cells showed more hydrophobic TRB CDR3s in CXCR3-positive than in CXCR3-negative naive cells. Researchers reported similar TRBV-TRBJ usage in naive CXCR3-negative and CXCR3-positive cells, though memory differed.

All TRB cDNA libraries came from 5' RACE performed with UMI labels. TCRdb processed the 5' RACE reads again and assigns one entry to each CDR3 protein, with no DNA. This listing includes 55,000 to 70,000 distinct CDR3 sequences. By phenotype, naive CD8+ T cells were CD45RO-CCR7+CD27+CD95-. A remark on this clonotype: Its antigen is undetermined.

The CDR3 is 18 amino acids. The clonotype originates from a human donor in good health. Some clones in this sample may be carry-over from other donors' samples. The chain couples TRBV12-3 or TRBV12-4 to TRBJ2-6; TCRdb designates TRBD1, a call that cannot be tested without DNA. Sequenced sample: naive CXCR3+ CD8+ T cells from blood. As for subset: CD45RO-CCR7+CD27+CD95- naive CD8+ T cells expressing CXCR3 (TNR3+). CDR3 protein: CASNEPGQVPSGANVLTF.